This entry lists 16 T cell receptor beta chains sequenced from one sample in a study of blood T cell repertoires in COVID-19 (dated by TCRdb to the early 2020s). The method was the immunoSEQ multiplex PCR assay. TCRdb retrieved this table from immuneACCESS and kept in-frame rearrangements only. Not all clones are present; in checked studies, unresolved V genes account for under half, and no reason is known for the remainder. The sample profile shows 120,000 to 150,000 clones; 87% of them were found once. 0.75% to 0.95% of the sample rests with the top ten. The sample comprised peripheral blood. The receptors originated from a woman aged 45-65 years with acute or convalescent COVID-19.

The chain employs TRBV3-1 (or the pseudogene TRBV3-2) and TRBJ1-5; 7 positions match TRBD1. With V trimmed by 0 bases and J by 0 bases, 2 bases remained unmatched. The CDR3 is made up of 16 amino acids. Germline-derived CDR1 and CDR2 are LGHDT and YNNKEL (reference sequence). The CDR3: CASSQEGGHSNQPQHF. CDR3 nucleotides: TGTGCCAGCAGCCAAGAAGGGGGCCATAGCAATCAGCCCCAGCATTTT.

The chain is built from TRBV11-2 and TRBJ2-7; 8 nucleotides agree with TRBD1. From germline, CDR1 is SGHAT and CDR2 FQNNGV. The CDR3 covers 17 residues. V trimming: 1 base; J trimming: 0 bases; junction bases outside the gene matches: 8. The CDR3 here is CASSLASRDRSSYEQYF. The CDR3, as DNA: TGTGCCAGCAGCTTAGCCAGCCGGGACAGGAGCTCCTACGAGCAGTACTTC.

The chain has TRBV3-1 (or the pseudogene TRBV3-2) and TRBJ2-7; 9 bases line up with TRBD1. The CDR3 spans 12 residues. After removal of 3 bases from V and 7 bases from J, the junction contained 1 base not matched to a gene. Germline CDR1 reads LGHDT; CDR2 reads YNNKEL (reference sequence). The DNA for the CDR3 is TGTGCCAGCAGCCATGGACAGGGGGAGCAGTACTTC. It yields the protein CASSHGQGEQYF.

J is TRBJ1-5 and V is TRBV19; maybe TRBD1 (5 bases). CDR1 LNHDA and CDR2 SQIVND come from the germline V gene (reference sequence). With 7 bases removed from V and 0 bases from J, the gap between germline ends came to 13 bases. This CDR3 is built from 15 residues. The CDR3 loop reads CASKGATDSNQPQHF. For the CDR3, the DNA is TGTGCCAGTAAAGGTGCGACAGATAGCAATCAGCCCCAGCATTTT.

The chain is built from TRBV27 and TRBJ1-1; TRBD1 matches 10 bases. The V gene's germline CDR1 is MNHEY and CDR2 SMNVEV (reference sequence). The J segment lost 3 bases and the V segment lost 4 bases, leaving 2 bases of the junction unmatched. The CDR3 consists of 14 residues. This CDR3 is CASSSGTGDTEAFF. The CDR3 DNA follows: TGTGCCAGCAGTTCCGGGACAGGGGACACTGAAGCTTTCTTT.

The rearrangement uses TRBV30 and TRBJ2-2; D is unresolved. V was cut by 2 bases and J by 6 bases, with 7 bases left in between. This CDR3 is 12 amino acids long. Germline assignment: CDR1 GTSNPN and CDR2 SVGIG (reference sequence). The CDR3: CAWSHSAGELFF. In DNA form, the CDR3 reads TGTGCCTGGAGTCATAGTGCCGGGGAGCTGTTTTTT.

J is TRBJ2-3 and V is TRBV6-4; 11 bases align to TRBD2. Germline CDR1 reads MRHNA; CDR2 reads SNTAGT. The CDR3 sequence is 15 residues long. V dropped 6 bases and J dropped 4; count of bases not matched to a gene: 6. The CDR3: CASSELAGVSDTQYF. CDR3 nucleotides: TGTGCCAGCAGCGAACTAGCGGGGGTTTCAGATACGCAGTATTTT.

The chain joins TRBV11-2 to TRBJ1-1, with 7 bases lining up with TRBD1. Trimming took 1 base from V and 7 from J; bases not matched to a gene: 12. This CDR3 has 16 amino acids. From germline, CDR1 is SGHAT and CDR2 FQNNGV. The CDR3 spells CASSLARDRVRFEAFF. In DNA, the CDR3 is TGTGCCAGCAGCTTAGCCCGGGACAGAGTGAGGTTTGAAGCTTTCTTT.

With regard to this clone: A junction end diverges from the germline sequence, so it may reflect a read error. CDR3 residues: CASSLGQGYNEELFF. As DNA, the CDR3 is TGTGCCAGCAGCCTGGGGCAGGGATATAATGAAGAACTGTTTTTT. V is TRBV9 and J is TRBJ1-4, with D maybe TRBD1 (5 bases). The CDR3 consists of 15 residues. Germline CDR1 reads SGDLS; CDR2 reads YYNGEE.

This chain connects TRBV19 to TRBJ1-4; D perhaps matches TRBD1 (6 bases). Germline lookup yields CDR1 LNHDA and CDR2 SQIVND (reference sequence). This CDR3 has 14 residues. Trimming removed 9 bases from V and 3 bases from J, with 14 bases in between. The CDR3 bases are TGTGCCAGCGGTACAGGGACCCCTAATGAAAAACTGTTTTTT. Protein sequence: CASGTGTPNEKLFF.

The chain employs TRBV27 and TRBJ2-1; the match to TRBD2 covers 8 bases. V was pared by 5 bases and J by 8 bases, with 14 bases of the junction left unmatched. The CDR3 loop spans 16 amino acids. Germline V lookup: CDR1 MNHEY, CDR2 SMNVEV (reference sequence). The CDR3 is CASSPYSTSVLDEQFF. CDR3 nucleotides: TGTGCCAGCAGTCCTTATTCGACTAGCGTCCTTGATGAGCAGTTCTTC.

The genes are TRBV5-1 and TRBJ2-3, with 12 bases identical to TRBD2. Germline-derived CDR1 and CDR2 are SGHRS and YFSETQ. CDR3 size: 17 residues. V dropped 2 bases and J dropped 6; count of bases not matched to a gene: 10. CDR3 amino acids: CASSLMPGLAGGDTQYF. In DNA, the CDR3 is TGCGCCAGCAGCTTAATGCCGGGACTAGCGGGCGGGGATACGCAGTATTTT. The full variable domain, completed using reference TRBV5-1 and TRBJ2-3, is KAGVTQTPRYLIKTRGQQVTLSCSPISGHRSVSWYQQTPGQGLQFLFEYFSETQRNKGNFPGRFSGRQFSNSRSEMNVSTLELGDSALYLCASSLMPGLAGGDTQYFGPGTRLTVL.

V is TRBV7-2 and J is TRBJ2-7; tentative D call: TRBD1 (5 bases). The germline V gene encodes CDR1 SGHTA and CDR2 FQGNSA. This CDR3 is 16 amino acids long. The V end lost 5 bases, the J end lost 2 bases, and 19 bases lay between the germline ends. Here the CDR3 DNA reads TGTGCCAGCAGCGCCCCTGGGGCGGTAAAGGCCTACGAGCAGTACTTC. Translating it yields CASSAPGAVKAYEQYF.

V gene TRBV2 combines with J gene TRBJ2-3; possibly TRBD2 for D (6 bases). The germline gives CDR1 SNHLY, CDR2 FYNNEI. The CDR3 covers 15 residues. Trimming left V 2 bases short and J 1 base short, with 10 bases between. Written as DNA, the CDR3 is TGTGCCAGCAGTGAAATAGCGGTTGGCACAGATACGCAGTATTTT. Protein sequence: CASSEIAVGTDTQYF.

The genes are TRBV3-1 (or the pseudogene TRBV3-2) and TRBJ1-6; D ambiguous. V shed 4 bases and J shed 11 bases, with 9 bases lying between them. Germline V gene lookup returns CDR1 LGHDT and CDR2 YNNKEL (reference sequence). CDR3 length: 12 residues. In DNA form, the CDR3 reads TGTGCCAGCAGCCTCTCCGTAGCACCCCTCCACTTT. This encodes CASSLSVAPLHF.

This chain uses TRBV6-5 with TRBJ2-1; 7 bases line up with TRBD1. The CDR3 length is 15 residues. The germline gives CDR1 MNHEY, CDR2 SVGAGI. J lost 0 bases, V lost 6 bases, and 5 bases had no gene match. CDR3 DNA sequence: TGTGCCAGCAGCCGGGGACAGCCCTCCTACAATGAGCAGTTCTTC. It specifies CASSRGQPSYNEQFF.